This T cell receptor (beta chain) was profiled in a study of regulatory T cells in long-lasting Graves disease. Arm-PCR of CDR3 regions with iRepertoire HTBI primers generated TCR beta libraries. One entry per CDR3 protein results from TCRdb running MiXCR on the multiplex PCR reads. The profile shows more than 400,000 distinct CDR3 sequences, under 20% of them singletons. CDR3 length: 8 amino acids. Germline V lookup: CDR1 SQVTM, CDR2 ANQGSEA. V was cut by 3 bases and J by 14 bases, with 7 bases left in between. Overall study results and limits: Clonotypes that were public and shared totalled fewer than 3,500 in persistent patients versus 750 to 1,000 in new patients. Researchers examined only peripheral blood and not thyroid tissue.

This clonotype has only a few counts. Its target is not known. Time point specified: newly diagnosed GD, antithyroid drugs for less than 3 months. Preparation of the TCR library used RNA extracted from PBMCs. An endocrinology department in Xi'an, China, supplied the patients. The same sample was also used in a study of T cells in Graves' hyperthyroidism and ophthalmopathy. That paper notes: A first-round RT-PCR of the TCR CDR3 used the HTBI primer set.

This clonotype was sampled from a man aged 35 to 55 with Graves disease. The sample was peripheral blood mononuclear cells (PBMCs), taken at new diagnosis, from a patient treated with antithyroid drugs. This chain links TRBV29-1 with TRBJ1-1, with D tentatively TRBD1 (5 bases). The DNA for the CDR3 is TGCAGCGTTGACCAGGGATTCTTT. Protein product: CSVDQGFF.